The TCR beta chain under discussion was sequenced for a study of cytomegalovirus exposure and HLA in healthy donors. There are 14 residues in the CDR3. The germline V and J ends were trimmed by 0 bases and 5 bases, with 10 bases remaining between them. CDR1 is ENHRY and CDR2 is SYGVKD in the germline V gene. The PCR contained 60 Vbeta and 13 Jbeta primers. Libraries were prepared by immunoSEQ multiplex PCR; TCRdb keeps only in-frame clonotypes and omits some of them. The sample includes 110,000 to 150,000 clones, 80% to 85% of them seen just once. The sample was PBMCs. The chain combines TRBV10-3 with TRBJ2-5; TRBD1 is a possible D gene (6 bases). This receptor was taken from a boy aged 2 to 10 in good health and CMV-seronegative. DNA for the CDR3: TGTGCCATCAGTGAGTCGCTGGGGGCCGAGACCCAGTACTTC. This gives the protein CAISESLGAETQYF.